The entry below gives a single TCR beta chain sequence along with its context. What it binds is not known. This sample stems from a study of Ad26.COV2.S vaccination and SARS-CoV-2 variants. Assay: immunoSEQ multiplex PCR; the TCRdb copy retains only in-frame clones and omits some. The data contain around 350,000 clones, about 85% of them singletons. The CDR3 loop spans 14 amino acids. From germline, CDR1 is MDHEN and CDR2 SYDVKM. V lost 5 bases to trimming and J lost 7 bases; unmatched junction nucleotides: 7. Stated treatment: 15 to 20 received Ad26.COV2.S at low or high dose, single or two shots; 5 received placebo; per-sample allocation not given. Day 63 following the first vaccine or placebo injection was when the samples were taken. Boston hosted the donor, who was an adult aged 18-55 years. The vaccine antigen was prefusion-stabilized Wuhan SARS-CoV-2 spike. Regarding the study as a whole: Vaccine and placebo groups showed comparable non-spike TCR breadth.

The gene calls are TRBV28 and TRBJ1-5; TRBD1 matches 8 bases. The receptor's source is a person aged 18-60 years who received the Ad26.COV2.S COVID-19 vaccine or a placebo. The input for sequencing was peripheral blood, taken in a trial of Ad26.COV2.S vaccine versus placebo. CDR3 sequence: CASSLRTGTQPQHF. DNA for the CDR3: TGTGCCAGCAGTCTACGGACAGGGACACAGCCCCAGCATTTT.